This T cell receptor beta chain comes out of a study of cytotoxic CD8 clonotypes in ibrutinib-treated CLL (dated by TCRdb to the early 2020s). Regarding the study in general: In this cohort, over 14 patients were treatment-naive and ten to eleven were relapsed/refractory, while around 18 had unmutated IGHV. Partial responses were observed in about 25 patients and complete responses in 2; after a median follow-up of around 68 months, remission was maintained in 15 or so patients and progression was observed in approximately twelve. The response samples were drawn at a median of 12 months into treatment, with a range of about 6 to 36 months. An average of about 260,000 productive templates and 94,082 productive rearrangements was obtained per sample. Of the approximately 86 participants in the trial, about two dozen had longitudinal samples available. Cryopreserved peripheral blood mononuclear cells were collected at three points: before therapy, at response, and at either sustained remission or disease progression.

To note about this clone: Its antigen is unknown. Nothing much larger sits one base from this clone, and base qualities are not available.

The germline V gene provides CDR1 KGHSH and CDR2 LQKENI. From its cysteine to its phenylalanine, the CDR3 spans 15 amino acids. Here the CDR3 DNA is all that survives: 45 bases in frame from base 1. V is pruned by 1 base and J by 7 bases, leaving 7 bases of the junction without a gene match. A MiSeq instrument was used for deep resolution sequencing, which targeted depths ranging from 1 in 1 million up to 1 in 200,000 T cells, with coverage averaging 10x for each clonotype. The immunoSEQ hsTCRB Kit was used to generate the TCR beta libraries. Under the source paper's analysis protocol: ImmunoSEQ Data Assistant and ImmunoSEQ Analyzer were used for data analysis, and V, D and J genes were assigned according to IMGT definitions. Clonality, with values ranging from 0 to 1, was calculated as one minus the normalized Shannon entropy of productive rearrangement frequencies. Only overrepresented clonotypes making up at least 0.05% of the repertoire of each patient were included in the public clonotype analysis. Roughly 13 age-matched healthy donor repertoires from immuneACCESS were used as controls for clonality. What TCRdb holds here is the immuneACCESS table cut down to in-frame rearrangements. Part of the clones is not present; checked against another copy, under half of the missing clones reflect an unresolved V gene, and the others are unexplained. V and J calls and clone size are given by that table; D and trimming were obtained from the DNA. Within this sample are some 7,000 clones, with 65% to 80% of them counted one time only. The top ten clones comprise 3.8% of the sample.

The investigation overall reported the following: Public clonotypes were rare and either shrank or stayed stable during treatment, and the rise in clonality at ibrutinib response reflected expansion of private clonotypes. Clonality increased at ibrutinib response, stayed stable in sustained remission, and fell back toward baseline at progression. Sampling times were not matched between sustained-remission and progressing patients, and lymph node repertoires were not studied. Baseline clonality exceeded that of age-matched healthy donors and correlated strongly with circulating CD8+ T-cell counts.

Roughly 1.9 micrograms of genomic DNA were extracted from cryopreserved PBMCs for TCR beta library preparation. Longitudinal blood samples from CLL patients receiving ibrutinib monotherapy were subjected to high-throughput TCR beta sequencing. The patients were enrolled in a single-center, open-label phase 2 trial of ibrutinib monotherapy. Recombination linked TRBV18 to TRBJ2-1, with TRBD2 matching 7 junction bases. The clonotype comes from a human donor with chronic lymphocytic leukemia. Sequenced here: PBMCs, sampled before ibrutinib treatment. The CDR3 region: CASSPLAGDDNEQFF. The nucleotides are TGTGCCAGCTCACCACTCGCGGGGGACGATAATGAGCAGTTCTTC.